Each of the 24 T cell receptor beta chains below was sequenced from the same sample in a study of T cell repertoires in ileal Crohn's disease. Profiled with immunoSEQ multiplex PCR; TCRdb holds only in-frame clones, not every one. The table lists 6,000 or so clones, about 95% of them singletons. Sequencing input: ileal tissue. The receptors were gathered from an adult with Crohn's disease.

The chain couples TRBV7-8 to TRBJ1-5; D might be TRBD1 (6 bases). Germline V lookup: CDR1 SGHVS, CDR2 FQNEAQ. Trimming shortened V by 5 bases and J by 4 bases, and 9 bases separated the two germline ends. This CDR3 contains 13 residues. The CDR3 region is CASSITGNQPQHF. CDR3 DNA sequence: TGTGCCAGCAGCATCACAGGGAATCAGCCCCAGCATTTT.

The count of this clone is one. V and J are TRBV5-1 and TRBJ1-4; perhaps TRBD1 as D (5 bases). Germline loops: CDR1 SGHRS, CDR2 YFSETQ. CDR3 length: 19 amino acids. The V gene lost 4 bases and the J gene lost 4 bases, with 26 bases spanning the gap. The CDR3 nucleotides read TGCGCCAGCAGCCTCCCCGGGTGGGGCCCGCGGTCCGGTAATGAAAAACTGTTTTTT. Amino acids: CASSLPGWGPRSGNEKLFF.

The count of this clone is one. V is TRBV5-1 and J is TRBJ2-1; D possibly corresponds to TRBD1 (6 bases). The V end was cut by 0 bases, the J end by 4 bases, with 14 bases between. Per the germline V gene, CDR1 is SGHRS and CDR2 is YFSETQ. The CDR3 is 16 residues long. The CDR3 loop is CASSLVTGWEYNEQFF. DNA of the CDR3: TGCGCCAGCAGCTTGGTTACAGGGTGGGAGTACAATGAGCAGTTCTTC.

This sequence joins TRBV15 and TRBJ1-5; D not certain. Germline V CDR1 and CDR2: LNHNV, YYDKDF (reference sequence). The CDR3 length is 16 residues. The V end was cut by 0 bases, the J end by 0 bases, with 9 bases between. CDR3 in amino acids: CATSRDRRDSNQPQHF. CDR3 nucleotides: TGTGCCACCAGCAGAGATCGCCGGGATAGCAATCAGCCCCAGCATTTT.

The J gene is TRBJ1-3, the V gene TRBV28; D might be TRBD1 (5 bases). V was clipped by 5 bases and J by 0 bases, with 11 bases between them. This CDR3 has 15 residues. Germline CDR1 MDHEN, CDR2 SYDVKM. Here the CDR3 DNA reads TGTGCCAGCAGTGGCAGGGTTGCCTCTGGAAACACCATATATTTT. It is translated as CASSGRVASGNTIYF.

V usage is TRBV30 and J usage is TRBJ1-2; a weak D match, TRBD1 (5 bases). The CDR3 contains 14 residues. The germline gives CDR1 GTSNPN, CDR2 SVGIG (reference sequence). Trimming stripped 2 bases from V and 4 bases from J, with 14 bases between. Here the CDR3 reads CAWSSGSGFYGYTF. CDR3 bases: TGTGCCTGGAGTTCTGGGTCAGGGTTCTATGGCTACACCTTC. The entire variable domain, with the rest obtained from reference TRBV30 and TRBJ1-2, is as follows: SQTIHQWPATLVQPVGSPLSLECTVEGTSNPNLYWYRQAAGRGLQLLFYSVGIGQISSEVPQNLSASRPQDRQFILSSKKLLLSDSGFYLCAWSSGSGFYGYTFGSGTRLTVV.

This clone was recorded once. The J gene is TRBJ1-5, the V gene TRBV6-5, with D possibly TRBD1 on 5 matching bases. The CDR3 has 16 amino acids. Trimming left V 0 bases short and J 3 bases short, with 12 bases between. Germline V gives CDR1 MNHEY, CDR2 SVGAGI. The CDR3: CASSYSSTAYNQPQHF. CDR3 sequence (DNA): TGTGCCAGCAGTTACTCCTCGACAGCCTACAATCAGCCCCAGCATTTT.

The V and J genes are TRBV5-1 and TRBJ2-7, with 7 bases identical to TRBD1. This CDR3 has 15 residues. V was clipped by 4 bases and J by 5 bases; unmatched bases: 12. Germline assignment: CDR1 SGHRS and CDR2 YFSETQ. CDR3 amino acids: CASSRGDSRRNEQYF. The CDR3 nucleotides are TGCGCCAGCAGCCGAGGGGACAGCCGGAGAAACGAGCAGTACTTC.

The rearrangement links TRBV19 to TRBJ1-4; 8 bases fit TRBD1. Germline-derived CDR1 and CDR2 are LNHDA and SQIVND (reference sequence). The ends lost 5 bases at V and 2 bases at J; junction bases unmatched: 4. The CDR3 has 15 amino acids. The CDR3 DNA is TGTGCCAGTAGTTACCGGACAGGGACTAATGAAAAACTGTTTTTT. The encoded protein is CASSYRTGTNEKLFF.

This clone occurred a few times. This chain connects TRBV6-5 to TRBJ2-2, with 8 bases aligning to TRBD2. Losses at the gene ends were 2 bases for V and 6 bases for J; bases not matched to a gene: 8. This CDR3 has 16 residues. Germline values: CDR1 MNHEY, CDR2 SVGAGI. The CDR3 nucleotides are TGTGCCAGCAGTTACCGGGGACTAGGATTATCCGGGGAGCTGTTTTTT. Translating gives CASSYRGLGLSGELFF.

The gene calls are TRBV7-2 and TRBJ2-3; TRBD1 matches 12 bases. Germline assignment: CDR1 SGHTA and CDR2 FQGNSA. The CDR3 extends over 17 amino acids. V lost 5 bases, J lost 5 bases, and 11 bases stayed unmatched. CDR3 nucleotide sequence: TGTGCCAGCAGCCTAATGGGACAGGGGGCAGCAGGAGATACGCAGTATTTT. Translation: CASSLMGQGAAGDTQYF.

The V and J genes are TRBV18 and TRBJ1-3, with 7 nucleotides matching TRBD1. Trimming at V came to 4 bases and at J to 2 bases, leaving 5 bases not matched to a gene. The germline gives CDR1 KGHSH, CDR2 LQKENI. The CDR3 runs to 15 residues. DNA of the CDR3: TGTGCCAGCTCACTTGACAGGGCTCCTGGAAACACCATATATTTT. It encodes CASSLDRAPGNTIYF.

The V gene is TRBV23-1, the J gene TRBJ2-2, with unresolved D. TRBV23-1 is assigned to the ORF class and has an uncertain function. Trimming took off 6 bases at V and 3 bases at J, with 17 bases between the two ends. The CDR3 loop spans 16 amino acids. For the CDR3, the DNA is TGCGCCAGCAGCCAACAACTGGTGCCCGACACCGGGGAGCTGTTTTTT. Translated: CASSQQLVPDTGELFF.

This clone came up once. The J gene is TRBJ2-7, the V gene TRBV4-2; TRBD2 agrees at 8 bases. Germline CDR1 is LGHNA and CDR2 is YNFKEQ. The CDR3 runs 14 residues. The CDR3 sequence is CASSQGRTSGSISV. In DNA form, the CDR3 reads TGTGCCAGCAGCCAAGGACGCACTAGCGGTTCTATCTCCGTC.

The chain uses TRBV11-2 and TRBJ2-5; 12 bases align to TRBD2. This CDR3 comprises 16 residues. The V gene's germline CDR1 is SGHAT and CDR2 FQNNGV. V lost 5 bases and J lost 3; bases outside the gene matches: 7. CDR3 nucleotides: TGTGCCAGCAGCCGAGGTCGGACTAGCGGGGAAGAGACCCAGTACTTC. This sequence encodes CASSRGRTSGEETQYF. Together with reference TRBV11-2 and TRBJ2-5, the CDR3 gives the full variable domain: EAGVAQSPRYKIIEKRQSVAFWCNPISGHATLYWYQQILGQGPKLLIQFQNNGVVDDSQLPKDRFSAERLKGVDSTLKIQPAKLEDSAVYLCASSRGRTSGEETQYFGPGTRLLVL.

The chain employs TRBV7-2 and TRBJ2-5, with TRBD2 matching 14 bases. The junction had 4 bases not matched to a gene; V was cut back by 5 bases and J by 5 bases. CDR1 and CDR2 (germline): SGHTA, FQGNSA. The CDR3 is 15 amino acids. The CDR3: CASSTTSGGAETQYF. The CDR3, as DNA: TGTGCCAGCAGCACGACTAGCGGGGGGGCTGAGACCCAGTACTTC.

This chain uses TRBV30 with TRBJ2-3, with TRBD2 matching 11 bases. The CDR3 is 16 amino acids. Germline-derived CDR1 and CDR2 are GTSNPN and SVGIG (reference sequence). Trimming cost V 0 bases and J 1 base; bases outside gene matches: 3. The CDR3 DNA reads TGTGCCTGGAGTGTACTAGCGGGGGCCGGCACAGATACGCAGTATTTT. The encoded protein is CAWSVLAGAGTDTQYF.

The rearrangement uses TRBV2 and TRBJ2-2; D gene ambiguous. Germline CDR1 and CDR2: SNHLY and FYNNEI. CDR3 length: 12 residues. Trimming left V 6 bases short and J 3 bases short, with 5 bases between. CDR3 coding DNA: TGTGCCAGCAGCTTTCACACCGGGGAGCTGTTTTTT. Translating it yields CASSFHTGELFF.

The genes are TRBV19 and TRBJ1-1, with 7 positions matching TRBD1. The CDR3 has 15 amino acids. Germline V CDR1 and CDR2: LNHDA, SQIVND (reference sequence). Trimming cost V 1 base and J 5 bases; bases outside gene matches: 7. The CDR3 region is CASSIGGTDLTEAFF. CDR3 nucleotides: TGTGCCAGTAGTATAGGGGGGACAGACTTGACTGAAGCTTTCTTT.

The rearrangement links TRBV5-1 to TRBJ1-6; TRBD1 aligns across 8 bases. Germline V CDR1 and CDR2: SGHRS, YFSETQ. V was pared by 4 bases and J by 8 bases, with 11 bases of the junction left unmatched. CDR3 length: 16 amino acids. Written as DNA, the CDR3 is TGCGCCAGCAGCCCGACAGGGGCGTTAGTCCATTCACCCCTCCACTTT. Encoded protein: CASSPTGALVHSPLHF. Full variable domain (outside the CDR3, taken from reference TRBV5-1 and TRBJ1-6): KAGVTQTPRYLIKTRGQQVTLSCSPISGHRSVSWYQQTPGQGLQFLFEYFSETQRNKGNFPGRFSGRQFSNSRSEMNVSTLELGDSALYLCASSPTGALVHSPLHFGNGTRLTVT.

The V gene is TRBV6-6, the J gene TRBJ2-1, with D possibly being TRBD2 (5 bases). Trimming removed 8 bases from V and 9 bases from J, with 20 bases in between. This CDR3 has 14 residues. Germline V gene data show CDR1 as MNHNY and CDR2 as SVGAGI (reference sequence). The CDR3 reads CASQGLAFAGEQFF. The CDR3 nucleotides are TGTGCCAGCCAAGGACTCGCCTTTGCGGGTGAGCAGTTCTTC.

The CDR3 spells CASSGETQYF. The CDR3 nucleotides are TGTGCCAGCAGCGGAGAGACCCAGTACTTC. The V call is TRBV28, the J call TRBJ2-5, with D uncertain. The CDR3 totals 10 residues. The V end lost 6 bases, the J end lost 4 bases, and 3 bases lay between the germline ends. Germline loops: CDR1 MDHEN, CDR2 SYDVKM.

The J gene is TRBJ2-6, the V gene TRBV4-3; D is possibly TRBD1 (7 bases). This CDR3 region has 19 residues. Trimming pared 5 bases from V and 1 base from J, leaving 21 bases between. CDR1 LGHNA and CDR2 YSLEER come from the germline V gene. The CDR3 DNA reads TGCGCCAGCAGCGCCCAGGGGGGCCCCACTCCTTCTGGGGCCAACGTCCTGACTTTC. Residues: CASSAQGGPTPSGANVLTF.

The V call is TRBV2, the J call TRBJ1-5, with D maybe TRBD1 (6 bases). The CDR3 has 13 amino acids. Germline-derived CDR1 and CDR2 are SNHLY and FYNNEI. V was trimmed by 7 bases and J by 4 bases, leaving 11 bases between them. The CDR3 nucleotides read TGTGCCAGCAAGGGCAGGGGAAATCAGCCCCAGCATTTT. Its protein is CASKGRGNQPQHF.